This is a list of T cell receptor beta chains from one sample in a study of blood T cells in healthy people across ages. TCRdb used MiXCR to reprocess the 5' RACE reads, holding one entry per CDR3 protein. The sample carries hundreds of thousands of distinct CDR3 sequences, around 62% recorded once. The sequencing input was blood. These receptors were collected from a man aged 30-40 years in good health. The CDR3 runs from the conserved cysteine through the conserved F or W. The order of the fields is J gene, D gene, clone size, V gene, CDR3 protein, CDR3 DNA. The D gene is left open where the match is weak. Only some rows state a clone size, as once, few, many or a class for expanded clones.

j_gene: TRBJ2-6; d_gene: -; abundance: few; v_gene: TRBV5-1; CDR3aa: CASTASSGANVLTF; CDR3nt: TGCGCCAGCACCGCGTCCTCTGGGGCCAACGTCCTGACTTTC
j_gene: TRBJ2-5; d_gene: -; abundance: -; v_gene: TRBV12-5; CDR3aa: CASGLVETQYF; CDR3nt: TGTGCTAGTGGTTTGGTGGAGACCCAGTACTTC
j_gene: TRBJ2-1; d_gene: -; abundance: -; v_gene: TRBV4-1; CDR3aa: CASSQGWNEQFF; CDR3nt: TGCGCCAGCAGCCAGGGGTGGAATGAGCAGTTCTTC
j_gene: TRBJ2-1; d_gene: TRBD2; abundance: -; v_gene: TRBV20-1; CDR3aa: CSARDGLAGNEQFF; CDR3nt: TGCAGTGCTAGAGATGGACTAGCGGGCAATGAGCAGTTCTTC
j_gene: TRBJ1-2; d_gene: -; abundance: -; v_gene: TRBV24-1; CDR3aa: CATSAPGRESKGYTF; CDR3nt: TGTGCCACCAGTGCCCCCGGGAGGGAGTCCAAGGGCTACACCTTC
j_gene: TRBJ2-5; d_gene: -; abundance: -; v_gene: TRBV20-1; CDR3aa: CSAHKKGQETQYF; CDR3nt: TGCAGTGCCCACAAAAAGGGCCAAGAGACCCAGTACTTC
j_gene: TRBJ2-1; d_gene: -; abundance: -; v_gene: TRBV6-1; CDR3aa: CASSELRVDEQFF; CDR3nt: TGTGCCAGCAGTGAATTGAGGGTAGATGAGCAGTTCTTC
j_gene: TRBJ2-2; d_gene: -; abundance: -; v_gene: TRBV12-3/TRBV12-4; CDR3aa: CASSLGTQDGELFF; CDR3nt: TGTGCCAGCAGTTTAGGGACCCAAGACGGGGAGCTGTTTTTT
j_gene: TRBJ1-6; d_gene: TRBD1; abundance: -; v_gene: TRBV6-6; CDR3aa: CASSRGWTGRDSPLHF; CDR3nt: TGTGCCAGCAGCCGGGGCTGGACAGGGCGGGATTCACCCCTCCACTTT
j_gene: TRBJ2-7; d_gene: TRBD2; abundance: -; v_gene: TRBV27; CDR3aa: CASSSPGLAGKNEQYF; CDR3nt: TGTGCCAGCAGTTCTCCGGGACTAGCGGGGAAGAACGAGCAGTACTTC
j_gene: TRBJ2-3; d_gene: TRBD2; abundance: -; v_gene: TRBV7-2; CDR3aa: CASSLSGGAGGTQYF; CDR3nt: TGTGCCAGCAGCCTTAGCGGGGGGGCCGGTGGCACGCAGTATTTT
j_gene: TRBJ2-7; d_gene: -; abundance: -; v_gene: TRBV20-1; CDR3aa: CSARDFTGTPYEQYF; CDR3nt: TGCAGTGCTAGAGATTTTACAGGCACACCCTACGAGCAGTACTTC
j_gene: TRBJ1-1; d_gene: TRBD1; abundance: -; v_gene: TRBV7-6; CDR3aa: CASSATGEGNTEAFF; CDR3nt: TGTGCCAGCAGCGCGACAGGGGAGGGGAACACTGAAGCTTTCTTT
j_gene: TRBJ2-5; d_gene: -; abundance: -; v_gene: TRBV20-1; CDR3aa: CSARILAQETQYF; CDR3nt: TGCAGTGCTAGAATCCTAGCCCAAGAGACCCAGTACTTC
j_gene: TRBJ2-2; d_gene: -; abundance: -; v_gene: TRBV12-3/TRBV12-4; CDR3aa: CASSSPRDSTGELFF; CDR3nt: TGTGCCAGCAGTTCCCCCAGGGATAGCACCGGGGAGCTGTTTTTT
j_gene: TRBJ2-3; d_gene: -; abundance: -; v_gene: TRBV18; CDR3aa: CASSPPELLEGDTQYF; CDR3nt: TGTGCCAGCTCACCACCGGAGCTATTGGAGGGGGATACGCAGTATTTT
j_gene: TRBJ1-4; d_gene: -; abundance: -; v_gene: TRBV3-1; CDR3aa: CASSQDISGPNEKLFF; CDR3nt: TGTGCCAGCAGCCAAGATATATCGGGACCCAATGAAAAACTGTTTTTT
j_gene: TRBJ2-7; d_gene: TRBD2; abundance: once; v_gene: TRBV7-2; CDR3aa: CASSPQLAGSYEQYF; CDR3nt: TGTGCCAGCAGCCCCCAGCTAGCGGGGTCCTACGAGCAGTACTTC
j_gene: TRBJ2-7; d_gene: -; abundance: -; v_gene: TRBV12-3/TRBV12-4; CDR3aa: CASIKGEGPLSYNEQYF; CDR3nt: TGTGCCAGCATTAAGGGGGAAGGTCCCCTATCCTACAATGAGCAGTACTTC
j_gene: TRBJ2-1; d_gene: TRBD2; abundance: -; v_gene: TRBV7-2; CDR3aa: CASSPPKGGGALEQFF; CDR3nt: TGTGCCAGCAGCCCCCCTAAGGGCGGGGGGGCCCTTGAGCAGTTCTTC
j_gene: TRBJ1-1; d_gene: TRBD1; abundance: -; v_gene: TRBV6-6; CDR3aa: CASTWDRIRTEAFF; CDR3nt: TGTGCCAGCACCTGGGACAGGATCCGAACTGAAGCTTTCTTT
j_gene: TRBJ1-1; d_gene: TRBD1; abundance: -; v_gene: TRBV14; CDR3aa: CASSQLRGLLYTEAFF; CDR3nt: TGTGCCAGCAGCCAGTTAAGGGGGCTTCTGTACACTGAAGCTTTCTTT
j_gene: TRBJ1-4; d_gene: -; abundance: -; v_gene: TRBV28; CDR3aa: CASSLGQSTNEKLFF; CDR3nt: TGTGCCAGCAGTTTGGGGCAGTCAACTAATGAAAAACTGTTTTTT
j_gene: TRBJ1-4; d_gene: -; abundance: few; v_gene: TRBV4-2; CDR3aa: CASSQSSGEEKLFF; CDR3nt: TGTGCCAGCAGCCAAAGTTCAGGGGAGGAAAAACTGTTTTTT
j_gene: TRBJ2-1; d_gene: -; abundance: -; v_gene: TRBV7-2; CDR3aa: CASSLEGTNGNEQFF; CDR3nt: TGTGCCAGCAGCTTAGAGGGGACGAACGGCAATGAGCAGTTCTTC
j_gene: TRBJ2-6; d_gene: -; abundance: once; v_gene: TRBV5-1; CDR3aa: CASSFQGYGANVLTF; CDR3nt: TGCGCCAGCAGCTTTCAGGGGTATGGGGCCAACGTCCTGACTTTC
j_gene: TRBJ2-7; d_gene: TRBD2; abundance: -; v_gene: TRBV7-2; CDR3aa: CASSPSSGGTHEQYF; CDR3nt: TGTGCCAGCAGCCCATCTAGCGGGGGGACCCACGAGCAGTACTTC
j_gene: TRBJ2-7; d_gene: -; abundance: many; v_gene: TRBV7-2; CDR3aa: CASSLSGSEQYF; CDR3nt: TGTGCCAGCAGTTTAAGTGGGTCCGAGCAGTACTTC
j_gene: TRBJ2-3; d_gene: -; abundance: few; v_gene: TRBV4-3; CDR3aa: CASSQSLELTDTQYF; CDR3nt: TGCGCCAGCAGCCAATCACTAGAACTCACAGATACGCAGTATTTT
j_gene: TRBJ2-3; d_gene: -; abundance: once; v_gene: TRBV6-1; CDR3aa: CASSIEQGTDTQYF; CDR3nt: TGTGCCAGCTCCATCGAACAGGGCACAGATACGCAGTATTTT
j_gene: TRBJ2-1; d_gene: TRBD2; abundance: -; v_gene: TRBV6-5; CDR3aa: CVSRYGGVSYNEQFF; CDR3nt: TGTGTCAGCAGGTACGGGGGGGTCTCCTACAATGAGCAGTTCTTC
j_gene: TRBJ2-7; d_gene: TRBD1; abundance: -; v_gene: TRBV10-3; CDR3aa: CAITRSRGLNEQYF; CDR3nt: TGTGCCATCACTCGGTCCAGGGGGCTCAACGAGCAGTACTTC
j_gene: TRBJ1-6; d_gene: -; abundance: -; v_gene: TRBV10-3; CDR3aa: CAISESGGFWQSPLHF; CDR3nt: TGTGCCATCAGTGAGTCGGGGGGATTCTGGCAGTCACCCCTCCACTTT
j_gene: TRBJ2-4; d_gene: -; abundance: few; v_gene: TRBV11-1; CDR3aa: CASSWGQRGNIQYF; CDR3nt: TGTGCCAGCAGCTGGGGCCAAAGGGGAAACATTCAGTACTTC
j_gene: TRBJ1-2; d_gene: -; abundance: many; v_gene: TRBV5-5; CDR3aa: CASSLLWGPNYGYTF; CDR3nt: TGTGCCAGCAGCTTGTTGTGGGGGCCTAACTATGGCTACACCTTC
j_gene: TRBJ2-7; d_gene: -; abundance: -; v_gene: TRBV4-3; CDR3aa: CASSQAWGTVGYEQYF; CDR3nt: TGCGCCAGCAGCCAAGCCTGGGGTACAGTCGGCTACGAGCAGTACTTC
j_gene: TRBJ2-3; d_gene: TRBD1; abundance: -; v_gene: TRBV7-2; CDR3aa: CASSLRGQETDTQYF; CDR3nt: TGTGCCAGCAGCTTGAGGGGACAGGAGACAGATACGCAGTATTTT
j_gene: TRBJ2-5; d_gene: TRBD1; abundance: -; v_gene: TRBV5-1; CDR3aa: CASKEQGAPGRETQYF; CDR3nt: TGCGCCAGCAAAGAACAGGGGGCGCCCGGACGGGAGACCCAGTACTTC
j_gene: TRBJ1-2; d_gene: TRBD1; abundance: -; v_gene: TRBV9; CDR3aa: CASSVGGQHYGYTF; CDR3nt: TGTGCCAGCAGCGTAGGGGGACAGCACTATGGCTACACCTTC
j_gene: TRBJ2-1; d_gene: -; abundance: -; v_gene: TRBV27; CDR3aa: CASSLRTPSYNEQFF; CDR3nt: TGTGCCAGCAGTTTGCGGACGCCCTCCTACAATGAGCAGTTCTTC
j_gene: TRBJ2-3; d_gene: -; abundance: -; v_gene: TRBV5-1; CDR3aa: CASKDNPTDTQYF; CDR3nt: TGCGCCAGTAAGGACAACCCCACAGATACGCAGTATTTT
j_gene: TRBJ2-5; d_gene: TRBD2; abundance: -; v_gene: TRBV6-2/TRBV6-3; CDR3aa: CANSSIWTSGGFQETQYF; CDR3nt: TGTGCCAACAGTTCAATATGGACTAGCGGGGGCTTCCAAGAGACCCAGTACTTC
j_gene: TRBJ2-7; d_gene: TRBD1; abundance: few; v_gene: TRBV4-2; CDR3aa: CASSQNDRGIMSYEQYF; CDR3nt: TGTGCCAGCAGCCAGAACGACAGGGGTATTATGTCCTACGAGCAGTACTTC